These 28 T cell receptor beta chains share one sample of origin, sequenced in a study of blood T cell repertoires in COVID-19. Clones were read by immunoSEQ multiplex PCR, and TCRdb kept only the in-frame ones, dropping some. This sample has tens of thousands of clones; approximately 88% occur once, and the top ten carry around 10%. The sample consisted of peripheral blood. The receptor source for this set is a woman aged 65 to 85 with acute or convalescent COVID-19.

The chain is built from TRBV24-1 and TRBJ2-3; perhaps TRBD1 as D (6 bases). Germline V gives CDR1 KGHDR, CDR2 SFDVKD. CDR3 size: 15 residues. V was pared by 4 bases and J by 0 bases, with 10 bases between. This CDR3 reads CATSDYRDSTDTQYF. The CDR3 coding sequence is TGTGCCACCAGTGACTACAGGGACAGCACAGATACGCAGTATTTT.

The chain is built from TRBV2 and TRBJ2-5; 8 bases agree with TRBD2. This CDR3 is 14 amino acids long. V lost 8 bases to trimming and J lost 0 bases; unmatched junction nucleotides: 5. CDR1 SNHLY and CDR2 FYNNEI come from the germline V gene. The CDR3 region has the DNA TGTGCCAGCCGAGCGGGAGCCTACCAAGAGACCCAGTACTTC. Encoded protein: CASRAGAYQETQYF.

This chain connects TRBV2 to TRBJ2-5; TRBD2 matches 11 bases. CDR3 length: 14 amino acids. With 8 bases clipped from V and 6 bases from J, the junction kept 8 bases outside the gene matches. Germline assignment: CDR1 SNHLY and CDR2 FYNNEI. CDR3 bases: TGTGCCAGCGCAACTAGCGGGAGCTTACAGACCCAGTACTTC. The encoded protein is CASATSGSLQTQYF.

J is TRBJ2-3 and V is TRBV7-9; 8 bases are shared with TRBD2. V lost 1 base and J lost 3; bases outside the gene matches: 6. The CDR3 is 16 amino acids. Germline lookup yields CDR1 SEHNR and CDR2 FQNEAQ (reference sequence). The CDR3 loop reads CASSLGPGGPTDTQYF. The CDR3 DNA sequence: TGTGCCAGCAGCTTAGGTCCGGGAGGGCCTACAGATACGCAGTATTTT.

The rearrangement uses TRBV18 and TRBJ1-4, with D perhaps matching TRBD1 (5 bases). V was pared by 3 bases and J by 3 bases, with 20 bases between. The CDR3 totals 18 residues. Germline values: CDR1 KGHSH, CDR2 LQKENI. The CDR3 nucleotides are TGTGCCAGCTCACCGACAGTCCGTTCTGAGATGGCTAATGAAAAACTGTTTTTT. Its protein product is CASSPTVRSEMANEKLFF.

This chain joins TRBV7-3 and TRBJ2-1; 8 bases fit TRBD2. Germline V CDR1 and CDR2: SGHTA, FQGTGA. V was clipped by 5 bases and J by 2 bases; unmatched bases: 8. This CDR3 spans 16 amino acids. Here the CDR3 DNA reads TGTGCCAGCAGCCCTCAGGATAGCGGGACCTACAATGAGCAGTTCTTC. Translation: CASSPQDSGTYNEQFF.

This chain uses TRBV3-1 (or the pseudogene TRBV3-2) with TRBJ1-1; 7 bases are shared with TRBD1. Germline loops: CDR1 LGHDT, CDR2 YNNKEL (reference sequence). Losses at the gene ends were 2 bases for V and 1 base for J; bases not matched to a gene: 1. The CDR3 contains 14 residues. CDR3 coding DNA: TGTGCCAGCAGCCAAACAGGGGCGAACACTGAAGCTTTCTTT. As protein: CASSQTGANTEAFF.

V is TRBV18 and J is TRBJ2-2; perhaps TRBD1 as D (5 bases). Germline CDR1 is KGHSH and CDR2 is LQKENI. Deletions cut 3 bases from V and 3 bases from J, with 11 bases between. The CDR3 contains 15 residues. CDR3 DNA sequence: TGTGCCAGCTCACCGATGGACATACACACCGGGGAGCTGTTTTTT. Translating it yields CASSPMDIHTGELFF.

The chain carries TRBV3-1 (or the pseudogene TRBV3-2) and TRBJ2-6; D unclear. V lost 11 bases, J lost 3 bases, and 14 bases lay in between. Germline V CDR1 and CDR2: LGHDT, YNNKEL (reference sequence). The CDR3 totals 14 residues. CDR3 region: CAAARGGGANVLTF. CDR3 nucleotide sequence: TGTGCCGCAGCCAGAGGCGGTGGGGCCAACGTCCTGACTTTC.

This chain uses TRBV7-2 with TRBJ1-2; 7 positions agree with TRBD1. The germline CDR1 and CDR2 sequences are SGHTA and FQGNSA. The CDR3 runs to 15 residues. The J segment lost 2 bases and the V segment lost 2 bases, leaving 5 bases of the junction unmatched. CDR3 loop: CASSLLVGGNYGYTF. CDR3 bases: TGTGCCAGCAGCTTATTGGTAGGGGGCAACTATGGCTACACCTTC. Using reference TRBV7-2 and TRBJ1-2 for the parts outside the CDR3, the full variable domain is GAGVSQSPSNKVTEKGKDVELRCDPISGHTALYWYRQSLGQGLEFLIYFQGNSAPDKSGLPSDRFSAERTGGSVSTLTIQRTQQEDSAVYLCASSLLVGGNYGYTFGSGTRLTVV.

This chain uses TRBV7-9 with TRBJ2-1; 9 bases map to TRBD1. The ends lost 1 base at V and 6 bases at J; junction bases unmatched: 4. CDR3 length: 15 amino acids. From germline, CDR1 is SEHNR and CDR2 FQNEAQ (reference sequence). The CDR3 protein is CASSLGDRVPNEQFF. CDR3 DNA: TGTGCCAGCAGCTTAGGGGACAGGGTTCCCAATGAGCAGTTCTTC.

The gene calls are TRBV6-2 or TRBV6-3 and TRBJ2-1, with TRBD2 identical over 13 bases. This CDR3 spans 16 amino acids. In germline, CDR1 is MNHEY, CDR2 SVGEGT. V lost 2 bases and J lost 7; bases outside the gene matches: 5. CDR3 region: CASSYGTSGNLNEQFF. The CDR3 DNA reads TGTGCCAGCAGTTACGGGACTAGCGGGAATTTGAATGAGCAGTTCTTC.

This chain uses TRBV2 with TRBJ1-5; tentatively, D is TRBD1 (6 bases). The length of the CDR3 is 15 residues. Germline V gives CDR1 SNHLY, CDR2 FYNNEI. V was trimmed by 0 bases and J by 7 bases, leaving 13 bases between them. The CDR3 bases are TGTGCCAGCAGTGAAGCGCTTGGGACACTACAGCCCCAGCATTTT. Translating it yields CASSEALGTLQPQHF.

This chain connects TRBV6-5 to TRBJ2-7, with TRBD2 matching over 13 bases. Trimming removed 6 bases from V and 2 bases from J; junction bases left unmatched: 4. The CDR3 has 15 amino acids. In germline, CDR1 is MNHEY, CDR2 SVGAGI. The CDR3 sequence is CASSRTSGGTYEQYV. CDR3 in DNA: TGTGCCAGCAGCCGGACTAGCGGGGGAACCTACGAGCAGTACGTC.

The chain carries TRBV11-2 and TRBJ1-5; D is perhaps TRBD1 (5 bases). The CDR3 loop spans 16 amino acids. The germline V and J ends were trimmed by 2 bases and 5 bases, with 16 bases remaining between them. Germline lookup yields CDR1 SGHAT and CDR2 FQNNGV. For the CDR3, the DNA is TGTGCCAGCAGCTTACTAGGAGGAGGGGTCGATCAGCCCCAGCATTTT. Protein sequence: CASSLLGGGVDQPQHF.

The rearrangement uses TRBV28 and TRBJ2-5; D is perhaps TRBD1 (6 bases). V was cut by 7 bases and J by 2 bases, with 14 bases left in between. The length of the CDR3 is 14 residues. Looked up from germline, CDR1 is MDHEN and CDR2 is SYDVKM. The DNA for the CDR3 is TGTGCCAGCAATTCTGCGGACAGACAAGAGACCCAGTACTTC. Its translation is CASNSADRQETQYF.

The CDR3 nucleotides are TGCGCCAGCAGCCATTCTGGCATTCTAGCCAAAAACATTCAGTACTTC. Protein product: CASSHSGILAKNIQYF. The chain couples TRBV5-1 to TRBJ2-4; no definite D call. Germline CDR1 SGHRS, CDR2 YFSETQ. This CDR3 region has 16 residues. V was pared by 4 bases and J by 0 bases, with 14 bases between.

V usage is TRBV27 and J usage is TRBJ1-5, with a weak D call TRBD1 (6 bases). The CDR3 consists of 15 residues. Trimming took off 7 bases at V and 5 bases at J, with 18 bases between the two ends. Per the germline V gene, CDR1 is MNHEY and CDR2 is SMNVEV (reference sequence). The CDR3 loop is CASTRTARADQPQHF. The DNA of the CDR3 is TGTGCCAGCACCCGGACAGCCAGAGCAGATCAGCCCCAGCATTTT.

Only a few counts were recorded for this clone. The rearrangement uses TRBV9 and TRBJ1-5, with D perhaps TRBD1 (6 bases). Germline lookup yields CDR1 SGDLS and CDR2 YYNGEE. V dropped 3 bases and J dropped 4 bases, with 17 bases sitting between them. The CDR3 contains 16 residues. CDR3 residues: CASSEGGTAANQPQHF. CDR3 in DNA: TGTGCCAGCAGCGAGGGGGGGACGGCTGCGAATCAGCCCCAGCATTTT.

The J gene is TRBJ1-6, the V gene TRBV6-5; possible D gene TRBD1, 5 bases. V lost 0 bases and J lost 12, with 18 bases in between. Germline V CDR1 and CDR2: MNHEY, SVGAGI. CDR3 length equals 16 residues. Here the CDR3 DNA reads TGTGCCAGCAGTTACTCGACGCCCGACCTAGGGGTACCCCTCCACTTT. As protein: CASSYSTPDLGVPLHF.

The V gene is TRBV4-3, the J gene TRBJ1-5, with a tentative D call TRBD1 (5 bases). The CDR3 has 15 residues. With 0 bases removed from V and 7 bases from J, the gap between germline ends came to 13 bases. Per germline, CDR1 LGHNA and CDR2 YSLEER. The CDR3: CASSQEYTGVQPQHF. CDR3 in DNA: TGCGCCAGCAGCCAAGAGTATACGGGGGTCCAGCCCCAGCATTTT.

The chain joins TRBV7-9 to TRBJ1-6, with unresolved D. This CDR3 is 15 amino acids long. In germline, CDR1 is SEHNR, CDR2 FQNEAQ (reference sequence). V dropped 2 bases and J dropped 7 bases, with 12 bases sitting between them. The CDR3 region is CASSLSRAANSPLHF. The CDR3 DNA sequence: TGTGCCAGCAGCTTAAGTCGCGCGGCAAATTCACCCCTCCACTTT.

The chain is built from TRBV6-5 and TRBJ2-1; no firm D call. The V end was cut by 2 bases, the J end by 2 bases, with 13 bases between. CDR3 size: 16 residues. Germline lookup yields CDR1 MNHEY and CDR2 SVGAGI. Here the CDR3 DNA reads TGTGCCAGCAGTTACGACGGTGGAGCGACCTACAATGAGCAGTTCTTC. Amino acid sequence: CASSYDGGATYNEQFF.

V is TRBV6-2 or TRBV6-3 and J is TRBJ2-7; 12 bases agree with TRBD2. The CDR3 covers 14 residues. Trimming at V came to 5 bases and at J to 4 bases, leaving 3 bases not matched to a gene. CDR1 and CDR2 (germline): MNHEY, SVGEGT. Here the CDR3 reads CASSRLAGAYEQYV. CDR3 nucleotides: TGTGCCAGCAGTAGACTAGCGGGAGCGTACGAGCAGTACGTC.

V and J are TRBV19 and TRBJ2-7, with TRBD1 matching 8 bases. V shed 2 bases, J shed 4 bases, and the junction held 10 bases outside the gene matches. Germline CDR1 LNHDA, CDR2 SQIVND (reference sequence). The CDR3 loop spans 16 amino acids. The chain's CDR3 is CASSITTGAPIYEQYV. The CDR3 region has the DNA TGTGCCAGTAGTATAACGACAGGGGCGCCGATATACGAGCAGTACGTC.

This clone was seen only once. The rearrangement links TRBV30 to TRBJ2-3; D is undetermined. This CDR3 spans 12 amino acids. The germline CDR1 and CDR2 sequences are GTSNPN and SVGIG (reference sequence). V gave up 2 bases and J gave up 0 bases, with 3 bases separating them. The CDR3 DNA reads TGTGCCTGGAGTCCTAGCACAGATACGCAGTATTTT. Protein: CAWSPSTDTQYF.

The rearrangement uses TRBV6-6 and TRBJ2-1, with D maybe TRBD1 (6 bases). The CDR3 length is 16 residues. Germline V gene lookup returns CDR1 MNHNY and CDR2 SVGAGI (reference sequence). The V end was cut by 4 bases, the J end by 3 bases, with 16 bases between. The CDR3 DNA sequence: TGTGCCAGCAGTTCCCATCCCAGGGGTTTCTACAATGAGCAGTTCTTC. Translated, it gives CASSSHPRGFYNEQFF.

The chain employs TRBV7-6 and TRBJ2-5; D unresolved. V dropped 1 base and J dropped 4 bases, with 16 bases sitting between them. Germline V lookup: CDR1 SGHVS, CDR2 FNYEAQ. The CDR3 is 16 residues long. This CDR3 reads CASSLGVPEVGETQYF. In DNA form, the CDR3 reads TGTGCCAGCAGCTTAGGGGTACCCGAGGTTGGAGAGACCCAGTACTTC.